This T cell receptor (beta chain) comes out of a study of OX40 agonist ivuxolimab in advanced cancers. From germline, CDR1 is LNHDA and CDR2 SQIVND (reference sequence). The trim removed 0 bases at V and 14 bases at J, leaving 7 bases unmatched. The CDR3 consists of 14 residues. General study results and limits: At doses 0.1 to 3.0 mg/kg, CD4+ and CD8+ clones expanded.

A note on this clone: The antigen is not known.

Profiled with immunoSEQ multiplex PCR; TCRdb holds only in-frame clones, not every one. The profile shows around 84,000 clones, approximately 89% of them singletons. Sequencing used CD4+ or CD8+ T cells sorted from blood, obtained in a trial of the OX40 agonist ivuxolimab. This TCR derives from an adult with an advanced solid tumor such as melanoma, head and neck, liver or kidney cancer. The chain combines TRBV19 with TRBJ1-6; 7 bases agree with TRBD1. CDR3 nucleotides: TGTGCCAGTAGTATAGAGGGACAGTTCTCGGCCCTCCACTTT. Residues: CASSIEGQFSALHF.